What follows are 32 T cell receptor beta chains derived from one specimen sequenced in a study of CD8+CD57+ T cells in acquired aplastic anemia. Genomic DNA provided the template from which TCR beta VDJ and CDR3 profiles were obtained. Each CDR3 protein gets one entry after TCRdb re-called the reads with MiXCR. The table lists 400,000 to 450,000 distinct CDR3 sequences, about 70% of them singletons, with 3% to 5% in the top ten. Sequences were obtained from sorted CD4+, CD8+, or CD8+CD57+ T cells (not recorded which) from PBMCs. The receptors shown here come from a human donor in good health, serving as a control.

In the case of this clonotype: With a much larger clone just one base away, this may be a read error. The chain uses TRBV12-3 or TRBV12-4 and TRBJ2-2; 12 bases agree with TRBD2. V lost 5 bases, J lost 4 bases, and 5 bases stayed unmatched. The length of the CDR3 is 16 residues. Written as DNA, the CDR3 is TGTGCCAGCAGTCGGACTAGCGGGGAGGGCACCGGGGAGCTGTTTTTT. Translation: CASSRTSGEGTGELFF.

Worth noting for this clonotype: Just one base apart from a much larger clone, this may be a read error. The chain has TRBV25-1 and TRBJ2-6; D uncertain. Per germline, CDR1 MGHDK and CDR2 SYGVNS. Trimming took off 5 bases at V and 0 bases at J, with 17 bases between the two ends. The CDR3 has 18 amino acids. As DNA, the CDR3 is TGTGCCAGCAGTTTTGATGAAACCTTAAGCTCTGGGGCCAACGTCCTGACTTTC. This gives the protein CASSFDETLSSGANVLTF. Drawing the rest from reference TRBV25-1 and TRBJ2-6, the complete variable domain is EADIYQTPRYLVIGTGKKITLECSQTMGHDKMYWYQQDPGMELHLIHYSYGVNSTEKGDLSSESTVSRIRTEHFPLTLESARPSHTSQYLCASSFDETLSSGANVLTFGAGSRLTVL.

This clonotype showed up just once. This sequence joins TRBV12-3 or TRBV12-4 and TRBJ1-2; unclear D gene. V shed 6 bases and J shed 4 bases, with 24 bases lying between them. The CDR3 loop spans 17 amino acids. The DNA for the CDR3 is TGTGCCAGCAGCCGCCAGTACGCGCGGGCGTGGATCTATGGCTACACCTTC. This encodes CASSRQYARAWIYGYTF.

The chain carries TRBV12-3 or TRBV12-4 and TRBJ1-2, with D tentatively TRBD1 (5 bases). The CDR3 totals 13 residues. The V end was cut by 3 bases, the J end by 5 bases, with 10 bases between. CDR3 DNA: TGTGCCAGCAGTTTTCAGGGCCAGTATGGCTACACCTTC. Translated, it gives CASSFQGQYGYTF.

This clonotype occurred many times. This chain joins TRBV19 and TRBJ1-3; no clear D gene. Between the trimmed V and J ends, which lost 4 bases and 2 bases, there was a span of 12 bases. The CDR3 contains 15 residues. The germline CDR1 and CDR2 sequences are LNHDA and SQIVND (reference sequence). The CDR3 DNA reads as TGTGCCAGTAGTACCGGCCCCCTTGCTGGAAACACCATATATTTT. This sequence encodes CASSTGPLAGNTIYF.

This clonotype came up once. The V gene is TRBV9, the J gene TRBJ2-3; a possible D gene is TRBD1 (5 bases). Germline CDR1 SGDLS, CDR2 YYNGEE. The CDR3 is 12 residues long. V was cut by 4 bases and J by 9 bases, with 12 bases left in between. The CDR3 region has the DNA TGTGCCAGCAGCACGGACACGCAGACGCAGTATTTT. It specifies CASSTDTQTQYF.

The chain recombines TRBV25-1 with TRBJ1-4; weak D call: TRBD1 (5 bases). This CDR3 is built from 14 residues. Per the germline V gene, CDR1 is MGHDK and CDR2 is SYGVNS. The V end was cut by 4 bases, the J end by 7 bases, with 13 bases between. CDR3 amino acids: CASSASGDPEKLFF. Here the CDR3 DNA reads TGTGCCAGCAGTGCATCGGGGGACCCTGAAAAACTGTTTTTT.

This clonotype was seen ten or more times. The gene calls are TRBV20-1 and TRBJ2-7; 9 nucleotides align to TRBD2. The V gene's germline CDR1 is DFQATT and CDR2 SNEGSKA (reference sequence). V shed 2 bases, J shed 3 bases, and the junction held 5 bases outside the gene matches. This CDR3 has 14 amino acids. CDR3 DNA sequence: TGCAGTGCTAGAACGACTAGCGGAGACTACGAGCAGTACTTC. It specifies CSARTTSGDYEQYF.

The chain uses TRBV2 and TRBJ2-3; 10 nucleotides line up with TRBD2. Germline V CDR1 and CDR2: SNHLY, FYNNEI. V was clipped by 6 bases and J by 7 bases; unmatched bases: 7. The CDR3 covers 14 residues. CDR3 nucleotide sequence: TGTGCCAGCAGCGCGAGCGGGGGGGCACATACGCAGTATTTT. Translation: CASSASGGAHTQYF.

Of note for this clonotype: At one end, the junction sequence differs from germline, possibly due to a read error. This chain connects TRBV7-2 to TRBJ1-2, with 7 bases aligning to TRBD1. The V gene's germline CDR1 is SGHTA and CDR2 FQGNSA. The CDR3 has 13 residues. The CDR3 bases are TGTGCCAGCAGCCCCGACAGGGTCGATGGCGACACCTTC. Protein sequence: CASSPDRVDGDTF.

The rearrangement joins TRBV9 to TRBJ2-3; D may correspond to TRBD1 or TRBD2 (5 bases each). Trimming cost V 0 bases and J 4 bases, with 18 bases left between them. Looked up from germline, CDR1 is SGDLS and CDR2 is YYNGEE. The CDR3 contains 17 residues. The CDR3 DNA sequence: TGTGCCAGCAGCGTAGAGTCCGGTGTCGGGGCCGCAGATACGCAGTATTTT. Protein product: CASSVESGVGAADTQYF.

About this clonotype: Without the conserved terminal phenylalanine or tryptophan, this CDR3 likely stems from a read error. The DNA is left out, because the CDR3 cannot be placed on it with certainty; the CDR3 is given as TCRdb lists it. CDR3 amino acids: CATSDTGRYTQHFGY. The J gene is TRBJ2-1, the V gene TRBV24-1. The CDR3 numbers 15 amino acids, ends counted. Germline CDR1 reads KGHDR; CDR2 reads SFDVKD.

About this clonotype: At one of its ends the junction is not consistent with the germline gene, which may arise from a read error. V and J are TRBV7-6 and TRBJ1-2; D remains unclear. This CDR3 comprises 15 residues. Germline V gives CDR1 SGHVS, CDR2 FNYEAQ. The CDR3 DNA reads TGTGCTAGCAGCTCGCCTAGCGCGAACACCGATGAGCTGACCTTC. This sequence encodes CASSSPSANTDELTF.

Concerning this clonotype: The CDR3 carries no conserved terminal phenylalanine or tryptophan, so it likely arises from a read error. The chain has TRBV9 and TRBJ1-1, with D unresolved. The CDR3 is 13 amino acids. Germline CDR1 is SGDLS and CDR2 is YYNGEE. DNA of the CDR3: TGTGCCAGCAGCGTAACGAGGAACACTGTAGCTTTCTCA. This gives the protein CASSVTRNTVAFS.

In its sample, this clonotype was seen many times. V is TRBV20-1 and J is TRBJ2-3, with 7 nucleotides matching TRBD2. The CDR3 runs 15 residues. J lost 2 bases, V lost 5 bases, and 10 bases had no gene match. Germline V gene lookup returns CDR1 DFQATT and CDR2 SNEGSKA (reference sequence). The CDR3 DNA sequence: TGCAGTGCTCAGGAAGCGGGGAGAAACACAGATACGCAGTATTTT. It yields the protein CSAQEAGRNTDTQYF.

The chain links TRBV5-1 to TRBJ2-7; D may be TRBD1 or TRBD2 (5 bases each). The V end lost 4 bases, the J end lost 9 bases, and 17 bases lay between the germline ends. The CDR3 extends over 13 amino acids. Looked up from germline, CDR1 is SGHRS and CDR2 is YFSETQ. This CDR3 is CASSPPRGEWQYF. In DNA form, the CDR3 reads TGCGCCAGCAGCCCCCCAAGGGGAGAATGGCAGTACTTC.

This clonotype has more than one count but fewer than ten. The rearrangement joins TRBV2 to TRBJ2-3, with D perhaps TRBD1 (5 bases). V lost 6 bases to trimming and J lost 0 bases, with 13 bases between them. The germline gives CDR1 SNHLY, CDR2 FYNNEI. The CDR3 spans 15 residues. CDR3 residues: CASSAGSHSTDTQYF. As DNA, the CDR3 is TGTGCCAGCAGCGCAGGGTCCCATAGCACAGATACGCAGTATTTT.

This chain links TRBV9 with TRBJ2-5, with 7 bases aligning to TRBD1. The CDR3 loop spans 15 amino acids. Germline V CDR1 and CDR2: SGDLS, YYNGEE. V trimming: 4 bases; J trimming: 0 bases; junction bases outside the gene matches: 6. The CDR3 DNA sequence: TGTGCCAGCAGCTACGCAGGGACAGACCAAGAGACCCAGTACTTC. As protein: CASSYAGTDQETQYF.

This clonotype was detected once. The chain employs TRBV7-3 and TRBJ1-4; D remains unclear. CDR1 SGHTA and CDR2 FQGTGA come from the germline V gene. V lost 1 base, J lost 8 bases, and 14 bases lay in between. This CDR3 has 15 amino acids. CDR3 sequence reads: CASSLNSDSTEKLFF. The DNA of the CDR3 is TGTGCCAGCAGCTTAAATAGTGATTCAACCGAAAAACTGTTTTTT.

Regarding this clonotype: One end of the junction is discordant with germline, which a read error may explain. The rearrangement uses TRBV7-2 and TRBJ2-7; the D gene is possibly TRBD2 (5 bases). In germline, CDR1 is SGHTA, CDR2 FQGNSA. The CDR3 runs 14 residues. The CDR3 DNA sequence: TGTGCCAGCAGCTTAGACCGGACGGGAACTATGGCTACATTC. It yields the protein CASSLDRTGTMATF.

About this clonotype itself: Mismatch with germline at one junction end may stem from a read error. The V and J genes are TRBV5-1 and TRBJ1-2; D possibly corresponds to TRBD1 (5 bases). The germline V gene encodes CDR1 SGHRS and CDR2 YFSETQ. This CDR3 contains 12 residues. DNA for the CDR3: TGCGCCAGCACCTTGGTAAAGGGGAGCCGCACCTTC. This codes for CASTLVKGSRTF.

Written as DNA, the CDR3 is TGCAGTGCTAGAGACCCCTCCCAGGGGGCCGAGCAGTACTTC. This sequence encodes CSARDPSQGAEQYF. The chain combines TRBV20-1 with TRBJ2-7, with 8 positions matching TRBD1. The CDR3 is made up of 14 amino acids. Germline V gene lookup returns CDR1 DFQATT and CDR2 SNEGSKA (reference sequence). V was pared by 0 bases and J by 6 bases, with 7 bases of the junction left unmatched.

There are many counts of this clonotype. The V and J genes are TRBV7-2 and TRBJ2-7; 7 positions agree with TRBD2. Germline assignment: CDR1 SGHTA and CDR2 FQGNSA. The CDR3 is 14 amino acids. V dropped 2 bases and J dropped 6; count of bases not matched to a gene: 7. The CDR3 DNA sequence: TGTGCCAGCAGCTTAAGGACTAGTGGAGGCGAGCAGTACTTC. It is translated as CASSLRTSGGEQYF.

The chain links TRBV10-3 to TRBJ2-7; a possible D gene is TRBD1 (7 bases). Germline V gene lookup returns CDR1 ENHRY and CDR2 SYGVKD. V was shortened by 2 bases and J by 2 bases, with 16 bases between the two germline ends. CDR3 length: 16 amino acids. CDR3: CAISEHAGTVPYEQYF. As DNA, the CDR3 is TGTGCCATCAGTGAGCACGCGGGGACAGTCCCCTACGAGCAGTACTTC.

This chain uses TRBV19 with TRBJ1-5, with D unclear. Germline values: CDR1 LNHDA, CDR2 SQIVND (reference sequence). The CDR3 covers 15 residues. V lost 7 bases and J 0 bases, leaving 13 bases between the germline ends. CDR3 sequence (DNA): TGTGCCAGTATTGGCGGAGCATATAGCAATCAGCCCCAGCATTTT. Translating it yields CASIGGAYSNQPQHF.

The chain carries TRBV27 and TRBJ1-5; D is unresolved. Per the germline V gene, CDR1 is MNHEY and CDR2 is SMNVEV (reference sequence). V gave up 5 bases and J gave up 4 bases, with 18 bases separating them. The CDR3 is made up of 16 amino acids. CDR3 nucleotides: TGTGCCAGCAGTAGCGATTTTAGGGCTTTTAATCAGCCCCAGCATTTT. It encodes CASSSDFRAFNQPQHF.

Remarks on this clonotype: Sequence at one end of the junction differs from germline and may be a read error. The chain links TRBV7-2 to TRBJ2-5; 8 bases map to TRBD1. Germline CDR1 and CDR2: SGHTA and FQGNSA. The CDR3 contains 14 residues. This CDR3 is CASSRTGTGAYEQF. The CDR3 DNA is TGTGCCAGCAGCCGTACCGGGACAGGCGCCTACGAGCAGTTT.

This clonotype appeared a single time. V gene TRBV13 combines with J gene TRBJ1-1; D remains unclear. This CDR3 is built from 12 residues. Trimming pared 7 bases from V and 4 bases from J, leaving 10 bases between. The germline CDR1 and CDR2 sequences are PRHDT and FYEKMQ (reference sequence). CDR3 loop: CASMEGITEAFF. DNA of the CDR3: TGTGCCAGCATGGAGGGAATCACTGAAGCTTTCTTT.

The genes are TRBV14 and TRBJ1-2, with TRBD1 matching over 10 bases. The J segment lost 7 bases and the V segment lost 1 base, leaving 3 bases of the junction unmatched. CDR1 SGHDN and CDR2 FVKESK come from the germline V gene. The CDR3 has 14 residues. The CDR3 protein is CASSQGTGGSGYTF. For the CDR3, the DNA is TGTGCCAGCAGCCAAGGGACAGGGGGTTCTGGCTACACCTTC.

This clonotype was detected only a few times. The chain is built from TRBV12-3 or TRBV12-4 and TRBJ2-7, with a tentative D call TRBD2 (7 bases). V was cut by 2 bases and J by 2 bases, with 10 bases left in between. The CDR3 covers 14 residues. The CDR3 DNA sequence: TGTGCCAGCAGTTTATTCGGGGGGCCCTACGAGCAGTACTTC. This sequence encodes CASSLFGGPYEQYF.

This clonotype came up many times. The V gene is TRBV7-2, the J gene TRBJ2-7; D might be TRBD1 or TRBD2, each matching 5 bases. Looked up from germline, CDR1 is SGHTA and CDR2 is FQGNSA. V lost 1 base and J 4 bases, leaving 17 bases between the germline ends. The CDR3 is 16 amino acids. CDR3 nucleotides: TGTGCCAGCAGCTTAGACGGGGACGGGCGGCGATACGAGCAGTACTTC. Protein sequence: CASSLDGDGRRYEQYF.

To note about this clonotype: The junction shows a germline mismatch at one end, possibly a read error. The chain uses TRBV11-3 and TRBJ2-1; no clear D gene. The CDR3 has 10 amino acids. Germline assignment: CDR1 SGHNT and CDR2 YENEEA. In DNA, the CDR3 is TGTGCCAGCAGCTTAGAAGTAGTGAACTTC. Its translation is CASSLEVVNF.